This TCR beta chain came from a study of T cells in Graves' hyperthyroidism and ophthalmopathy. The CDR3 regions of TCR beta were amplified from RNA transcripts. The primer set for the first-round RT-PCR of the TCR CDR3 was HTBI. TCRdb processed the multiplex PCR reads anew with MiXCR; each CDR3 protein has one entry. The table records some 620,000 distinct CDR3 sequences, under 20% of them present only once. The table lists this clonotype with a few counts. The definition of stable Graves' hyperthyroidism was no ophthalmopathy progression within 18 months. Cells are PBMCs isolated from 9 to 10 ml of fresh blood. Germline V lookup: CDR1 MNHEY, CDR2 SMNVEV (reference sequence). Trimming shortened V by 3 bases and J by 5 bases, and 17 bases separated the two germline ends. This CDR3 is 15 amino acids long.

The receptor's source is a woman aged 25-40 years with Graves' hyperthyroidism. The sample consisted of blood. The J gene is TRBJ2-7, the V gene TRBV27; D is undetermined. CDR3 sequence: CASSFLGSLKDEQYF. CDR3 nucleotides: TGTGCCAGCAGTTTTTTAGGATCGCTTAAAGACGAGCAGTACTTC.